Listed here are 6 T cell receptor beta chains from one sample, sequenced in a study of T cell responses to AZD1222 COVID-19 vaccine. TCRdb keeps only in-frame clones here, not all; method: immunoSEQ multiplex PCR. The table records hundreds of thousands of clones, 94% of them present only once. The sample consisted of peripheral blood, taken 28 days after the second AZD1222 dose. These receptors all stem from an adult who received the AZD1222 COVID-19 vaccine.

The chain recombines TRBV11-3 with TRBJ2-2; TRBD1 or TRBD2 may be the D gene (5 bases each). The CDR3 runs 14 residues. V lost 5 bases, J lost 4 bases, and 11 bases lay in between. CDR1 is SGHNT and CDR2 is YENEEA in the germline V gene. As DNA, the CDR3 is TGTGCCAGCAGCCAATCGAGGGGCACCGGGGAGCTGTTTTTT. Its translation: CASSQSRGTGELFF.

The genes are TRBV6-5 and TRBJ2-5, with 12 bases fitting TRBD2. Germline loops: CDR1 MNHEY, CDR2 SVGAGI. The V and J ends lost 0 bases and 3 bases, in that order; junction bases with no gene match: 2. This CDR3 is 16 amino acids long. The CDR3 region is CASSYSASGGEETQYF. The CDR3 nucleotides read TGTGCCAGCAGTTACTCGGCTAGCGGGGGGGAAGAGACCCAGTACTTC.

The V and J genes are TRBV4-1 and TRBJ1-4; 9 bases map to TRBD1. V lost 6 bases to trimming and J lost 5 bases; unmatched junction nucleotides: 1. The CDR3 runs 13 residues. Germline V lookup: CDR1 MGHRA, CDR2 YSYEKL. The CDR3 protein is CASRGTGNEKLFF. As DNA, the CDR3 is TGCGCCAGCAGGGGGACAGGGAATGAAAAACTGTTTTTT.

This chain links TRBV7-9 with TRBJ2-2; 9 bases fit TRBD1. Trimming at V came to 7 bases and at J to 5 bases, leaving 8 bases not matched to a gene. The CDR3 has 15 residues. Germline V gene lookup returns CDR1 SEHNR and CDR2 FQNEAQ (reference sequence). CDR3 residues: CASKPGQGPTGELFF. In DNA form, the CDR3 reads TGTGCCAGCAAACCGGGACAGGGCCCTACCGGGGAGCTGTTTTTT. The full variable domain, in which reference TRBV7-9 and TRBJ2-2 provide the parts outside the CDR3, is DTGVSQNPRHKITKRGQNVTFRCDPISEHNRLYWYRQTLGQGPEFLTYFQNEAQLEKSRLLSDRFSAERPKGSFSTLEIQRTEQGDSAMYLCASKPGQGPTGELFFGEGSRLTVL.

The V gene is TRBV14, the J gene TRBJ1-4; 8 bases match TRBD1. Germline CDR1 is SGHDN and CDR2 is FVKESK. The CDR3 is made up of 14 amino acids. V lost 4 bases to trimming and J lost 5 bases; unmatched junction nucleotides: 3. The CDR3 loop is CASSPRQGNEKLFF. CDR3 DNA sequence: TGTGCCAGCAGCCCCCGACAGGGGAATGAAAAACTGTTTTTT.

In DNA, the CDR3 is TGTGCCAGCAGAAAAGTGGGCGATTACCCCTACTATGGCTACACCTTC. Translating gives CASRKVGDYPYYGYTF. The gene calls are TRBV4-2 and TRBJ1-2; no clear D. V was shortened by 6 bases and J by 3 bases, with 20 bases between the two germline ends. This CDR3 has 16 amino acids. Germline values: CDR1 LGHNA, CDR2 YNFKEQ.